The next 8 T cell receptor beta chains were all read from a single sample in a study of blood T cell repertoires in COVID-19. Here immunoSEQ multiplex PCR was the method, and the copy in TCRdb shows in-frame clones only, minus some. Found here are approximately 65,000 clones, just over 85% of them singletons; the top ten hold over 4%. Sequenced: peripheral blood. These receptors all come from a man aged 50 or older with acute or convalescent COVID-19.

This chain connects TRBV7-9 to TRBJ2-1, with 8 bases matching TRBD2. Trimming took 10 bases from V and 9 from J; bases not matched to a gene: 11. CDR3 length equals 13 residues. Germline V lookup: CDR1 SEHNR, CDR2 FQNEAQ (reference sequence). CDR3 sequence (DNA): TGTGCCATCCTCGGGGGGGGAAGCAGTGAGCAGTTCTTC. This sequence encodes CAILGGGSSEQFF.

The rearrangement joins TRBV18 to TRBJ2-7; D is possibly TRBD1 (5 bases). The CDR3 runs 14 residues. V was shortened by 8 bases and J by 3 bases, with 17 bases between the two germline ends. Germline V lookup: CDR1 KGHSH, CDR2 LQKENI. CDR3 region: CASRQDSVGYEQYF. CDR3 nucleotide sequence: TGTGCCAGCCGACAAGACAGCGTGGGCTACGAGCAGTACTTC.

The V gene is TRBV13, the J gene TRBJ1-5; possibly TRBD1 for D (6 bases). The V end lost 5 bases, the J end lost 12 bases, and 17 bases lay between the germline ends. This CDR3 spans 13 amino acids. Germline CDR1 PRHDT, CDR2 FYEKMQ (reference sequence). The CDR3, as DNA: TGTGCCAGCAGCCTCACTACAACAGGGAGCCAGCATTTT. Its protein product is CASSLTTTGSQHF. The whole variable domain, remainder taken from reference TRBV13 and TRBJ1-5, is AAGVIQSPRHLIKEKRETATLKCYPIPRHDTVYWYQQGPGQDPQFLISFYEKMQSDKGSIPDRFSAQQFSDYHSELNMSSLELGDSALYFCASSLTTTGSQHFGDGTRLSIL.

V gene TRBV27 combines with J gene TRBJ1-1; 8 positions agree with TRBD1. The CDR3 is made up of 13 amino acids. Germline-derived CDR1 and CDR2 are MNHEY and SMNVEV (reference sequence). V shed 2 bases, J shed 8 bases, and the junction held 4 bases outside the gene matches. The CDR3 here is CASSLGRDREAFF. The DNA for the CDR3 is TGTGCCAGCAGTTTAGGTAGGGACAGGGAAGCTTTCTTT.

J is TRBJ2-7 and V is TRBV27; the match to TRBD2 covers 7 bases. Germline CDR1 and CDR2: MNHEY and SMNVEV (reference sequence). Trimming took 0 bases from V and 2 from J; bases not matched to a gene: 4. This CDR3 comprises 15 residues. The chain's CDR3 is CASSLSGGRAYEQYF. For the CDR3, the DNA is TGTGCCAGCAGTTTATCTGGCGGGAGAGCCTACGAGCAGTACTTC.

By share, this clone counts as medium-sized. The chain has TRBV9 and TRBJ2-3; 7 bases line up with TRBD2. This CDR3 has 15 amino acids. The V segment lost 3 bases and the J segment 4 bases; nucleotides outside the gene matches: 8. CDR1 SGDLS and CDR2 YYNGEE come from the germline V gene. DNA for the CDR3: TGTGCCAGCAGCGACCTAGCGGAGCCGGCAGATACGCAGTATTTT. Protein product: CASSDLAEPADTQYF.

CDR3 loop: CASSNVIEGGELFF. The CDR3 DNA sequence: TGTGCCAGCAGTAATGTCATCGAGGGCGGGGAGCTGTTTTTT. The rearrangement uses TRBV6-5 and TRBJ2-2, with a possible D match to TRBD2 (5 bases). Looked up from germline, CDR1 is MNHEY and CDR2 is SVGAGI. The length of the CDR3 is 14 residues. V lost 5 bases, J lost 7 bases, and 14 bases lay in between.

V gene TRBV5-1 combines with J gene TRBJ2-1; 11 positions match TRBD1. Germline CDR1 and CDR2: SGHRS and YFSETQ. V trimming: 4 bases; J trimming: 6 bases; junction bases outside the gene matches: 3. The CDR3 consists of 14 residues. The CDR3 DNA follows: TGCGCCAGCAGCCCAGGGACAGGGGGCAATGAGCAGTTCTTC. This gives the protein CASSPGTGGNEQFF.